Below, 15 T cell receptor beta chains from the same sample are listed, as sequenced in a study of blood T cell repertoires in COVID-19. TCRdb's table, derived via immunoSEQ multiplex PCR, lists solely in-frame clones and lacks some. The top ten hold about 1.3% of the sample, which has approximately 270,000 clones, around 88% seen once. What was sequenced was peripheral blood. The origin of the receptors is a man older than 75 with acute or convalescent COVID-19.

The V and J genes are TRBV11-2 and TRBJ1-5; D may be TRBD1 (5 bases). The CDR3 has 14 residues. Trimming stripped 4 bases from V and 6 bases from J, with 13 bases between. Germline assignment: CDR1 SGHAT and CDR2 FQNNGV. Here the CDR3 reads CASSSSPTGQPQHF. DNA for the CDR3: TGTGCCAGCAGCTCATCCCCCACAGGTCAGCCCCAGCATTTT.

This sequence joins TRBV19 and TRBJ2-2; 9 nucleotides line up with TRBD1. CDR1 LNHDA and CDR2 SQIVND come from the germline V gene (reference sequence). Germline trimming cut 9 bases from V and 3 bases from J; bases unmatched to any gene: 14. CDR3 length: 17 amino acids. CDR3 nucleotides: TGTGCCAGCCGTGGGACAGGGTTACCAACCGACACCGGGGAGCTGTTTTTT. This encodes CASRGTGLPTDTGELFF.

V is TRBV5-1 and J is TRBJ2-5, with 9 positions matching TRBD2. Trimming removed 0 bases from V and 4 bases from J; junction bases left unmatched: 7. The CDR3 is 16 residues long. Looked up from germline, CDR1 is SGHRS and CDR2 is YFSETQ. For the CDR3, the DNA is TGCGCCAGCAGCTTGGTAGCGGGGGCTGCGTCAGAGACCCAGTACTTC. As protein: CASSLVAGAASETQYF.

The V gene is TRBV3-1 (or the pseudogene TRBV3-2), the J gene TRBJ1-2, with 7 bases fitting TRBD1. The CDR3 contains 12 residues. J lost 6 bases, V lost 5 bases, and 3 bases had no gene match. The germline V gene has CDR1 LGHDT and CDR2 YNNKEL (reference sequence). The CDR3 loop reads CASSLQGNGYTF. CDR3 in DNA: TGTGCCAGCAGCTTACAGGGGAATGGCTACACCTTC.

This clone was detected once. This chain uses TRBV7-3 with TRBJ1-2; TRBD1 might be the D (5 bases). There are 14 residues in the CDR3. V was cut by 5 bases and J by 6 bases, with 16 bases left in between. Germline CDR1 SGHTA, CDR2 FQGTGA. The CDR3 loop reads CASSPSGGVHGYTF. In DNA form, the CDR3 reads TGTGCCAGCAGCCCCAGCGGGGGGGTGCATGGCTACACCTTC.

This clone is a singleton in its sample. The chain recombines TRBV5-5 with TRBJ2-5; the match to TRBD2 covers 10 bases. With 6 bases clipped from V and 2 bases from J, the junction kept 7 bases outside the gene matches. The length of the CDR3 is 15 residues. Germline values: CDR1 SGHKS, CDR2 YYEKEE (reference sequence). In DNA, the CDR3 is TGTGCCAGCAACTCGATAGCGGGAGGACAAGAGACCCAGTACTTC. As protein: CASNSIAGGQETQYF.

This sequence joins TRBV2 and TRBJ2-5, with D perhaps TRBD1 (6 bases). This CDR3 is 15 amino acids long. Trimming shortened V by 6 bases and J by 7 bases, and 21 bases separated the two germline ends. CDR1 SNHLY and CDR2 FYNNEI come from the germline V gene. CDR3 nucleotides: TGTGCCAGCAGCTACAGGGTGCAGGATGAAGCGACCCAGTACTTC. Amino acid sequence: CASSYRVQDEATQYF.

The chain uses TRBV5-4 and TRBJ2-3, with TRBD2 matching over 7 bases. Germline-derived CDR1 and CDR2 are SGHNT and YYREEE (reference sequence). The CDR3 has 15 amino acids. V shed 6 bases, J shed 3 bases, and the junction held 10 bases outside the gene matches. Written as DNA, the CDR3 is TGTGCCAGCACCATGACGGTGGGGGGGACAGATACGCAGTATTTT. It translates to CASTMTVGGTDTQYF.

This clone was counted only a few times. The V and J genes are TRBV11-3 and TRBJ2-7; tentative D call: TRBD1 (6 bases). Per germline, CDR1 SGHNT and CDR2 YENEEA. Trimming shortened V by 0 bases and J by 4 bases, and 13 bases separated the two germline ends. The CDR3 has 15 amino acids. This CDR3 reads CASSLDRPQGYEQYF. The CDR3 DNA reads as TGTGCCAGCAGCTTAGATCGGCCGCAGGGGTACGAGCAGTACTTC.

V is TRBV7-3 and J is TRBJ2-5; no clear D. V shed 4 bases and J shed 5 bases, with 14 bases lying between them. Looked up from germline, CDR1 is SGHTA and CDR2 is FQGTGA. The CDR3 covers 14 residues. The CDR3 reads CASSSQHNLETQYF. CDR3 bases: TGTGCCAGCAGCTCACAACATAATCTGGAGACCCAGTACTTC.

The chain employs TRBV5-1 and TRBJ1-6, with TRBD1 matching over 9 bases. V was pared by 5 bases and J by 10 bases, with 10 bases of the junction left unmatched. This CDR3 is built from 15 residues. Looked up from germline, CDR1 is SGHRS and CDR2 is YFSETQ. The CDR3 nucleotides are TGCGCCAGCAGTCCGCCGGACAGGGGTGGCTCACCCCTCCACTTT. It codes for CASSPPDRGGSPLHF.

The rearrangement joins TRBV15 to TRBJ1-2; 9 bases map to TRBD1. After removal of 0 bases from V and 8 bases from J, the junction contained 7 bases not matched to a gene. CDR1 is LNHNV, CDR2 YYDKDF, per germline (reference sequence). The CDR3 has 15 amino acids. Here the CDR3 reads CATSRDRTGGYGYTF. CDR3 in DNA: TGTGCCACCAGCAGAGATCGAACAGGGGGCTACGGCTACACCTTC.

The rearrangement links TRBV6-5 to TRBJ1-1, with a weak D call TRBD1 (6 bases). The CDR3 has 14 amino acids. Germline loops: CDR1 MNHEY, CDR2 SVGAGI. The ends were cut back, 8 bases at V and 1 base at J, with 14 bases in the middle. The CDR3 sequence is CASRGGGRNTEAFF. DNA of the CDR3: TGTGCCAGCCGGGGAGGGGGGAGGAACACTGAAGCTTTCTTT.

The genes are TRBV18 and TRBJ2-5; the match to TRBD1 covers 7 bases. Germline lookup yields CDR1 KGHSH and CDR2 LQKENI. V shed 4 bases, J shed 1 base, and the junction held 0 bases outside the gene matches. The CDR3 covers 13 residues. CDR3 coding DNA: TGTGCCAGCTCACACAGGGGCCAAGAGACCCAGTACTTC. It is translated as CASSHRGQETQYF.

V gene TRBV6-5 combines with J gene TRBJ2-1, with 9 positions matching TRBD2. The CDR3 totals 15 residues. J lost 3 bases, V lost 6 bases, and 6 bases had no gene match. Germline CDR1 and CDR2: MNHEY and SVGAGI. CDR3 sequence reads: CASRALAGNYNEQFF. DNA for the CDR3: TGTGCCAGCAGGGCTCTAGCGGGGAACTACAATGAGCAGTTCTTC.